This TCR beta chain was sequenced for a study of cytomegalovirus exposure and HLA in healthy donors. Overall study results and limits: The TCR clusters that emerged in the first cohort tended, a later analysis found, to co-occur in the 110 or so validation repertoires. Using the classifier, cytomegalovirus status was reportedly diagnosed with high specificity and sensitivity. Usually a TCR sequence was rare, but some public TCRs were found in many donors. Cytomegalovirus-associated status was assigned to some 180 TCR beta chains.

Between the trimmed V and J ends, which lost 7 bases and 1 base, there was a span of 11 bases. CDR1 and CDR2 (germline): SGHDT, YYEEEE. The CDR3 is 13 residues long. Using immunoSEQ multiplex PCR, the repertoire was profiled, and TCRdb retains in-frame clones only, with some absent. The sample shows fewer than 250,000 clones, around nine tenths of them seen only once. In the case of this clone: The antigen is undetermined.

The V gene is TRBV5-6, the J gene TRBJ2-5; D not certain. The TCR comes from a man younger than 35 in good health and CMV-seronegative. Sequencing used PBMCs. Here the CDR3 reads CASSGPSQETQYF. The DNA of the CDR3 is TGTGCCAGCTCGGGTCCCTCCCAAGAGACCCAGTACTTC.